These 18 T cell receptor beta chains were all obtained from the same sample, sequenced in a study of blood T cells in healthy people across ages. Then a second PCR, running roughly 6 to 12 cycles, was carried out with a sample-barcoded 5' primer and a J-beta primer mix. Each CDR3 protein gets one entry after TCRdb re-called the 5' RACE reads with MiXCR. The sample carries about 680,000 distinct CDR3 sequences, 49% recorded once. The sample consisted of blood. The source is a woman aged 60 to 75 in good health.

V usage is TRBV2 and J usage is TRBJ2-2, with D perhaps matching TRBD2 (6 bases). Trimming stripped 3 bases from V and 4 bases from J, with 12 bases between. CDR1 is SNHLY and CDR2 is FYNNEI in the germline V gene. There are 15 residues in the CDR3. In nucleotides, the CDR3 is TGTGCCAGCAGTGAGATGGGGGGTATCACCGGGGAGCTGTTTTTT. As protein: CASSEMGGITGELFF.

The V call is TRBV12-3 or TRBV12-4, the J call TRBJ2-7; 12 bases line up with TRBD2. The trim removed 4 bases at V and 7 bases at J, leaving 20 bases unmatched. This CDR3 contains 19 residues. CDR3 protein: CASSSLNSSTSGSYNEQYF. The CDR3 nucleotides read TGTGCCAGCAGTTCCCTAAATTCATCGACTAGCGGGAGCTACAATGAGCAGTACTTC.

In its sample, this clonotype was seen a few times. This chain connects TRBV7-2 to TRBJ2-1; D is perhaps TRBD1 or TRBD2 (5 bases each). CDR1 and CDR2 (germline): SGHTA, FQGNSA. CDR3 length: 15 residues. Trimming took off 5 bases at V and 1 base at J, with 12 bases between the two ends. CDR3 in amino acids: CASSPRGLSYNEQFF. CDR3 nucleotides: TGTGCCAGCAGCCCCCGGGGCCTATCCTACAATGAGCAGTTCTTC.

The V and J genes are TRBV27 and TRBJ2-5; 10 bases align to TRBD2. V shed 6 bases and J 13 bases; nucleotides not matched to a gene: 14. The germline V gene has CDR1 MNHEY and CDR2 SMNVEV (reference sequence). The CDR3 sequence is 14 residues long. As DNA, the CDR3 is TGTGCCAGCAGATCTAGCGGGGGTTACAATGAGCGGTACTTC. It specifies CASRSSGGYNERYF.

This clonotype came up a few times. The V call is TRBV12-3 or TRBV12-4, the J call TRBJ2-5; 8 bases agree with TRBD1. The ends lost 5 bases at V and 11 bases at J; junction bases unmatched: 10. The CDR3 is made up of 13 amino acids. Here the CDR3 reads CASSVRQGHVQYF. The CDR3 DNA is TGTGCCAGCAGTGTACGACAGGGGCACGTGCAGTACTTC.

The chain carries TRBV7-9 and TRBJ2-7; D is possibly TRBD2 (7 bases). CDR3 length equals 19 residues. CDR1 and CDR2 (germline): SEHNR, FQNEAQ (reference sequence). Trimming cost V 5 bases and J 2 bases, with 28 bases left between them. CDR3 coding DNA: TGTGCCAGCAGCCCAGGGGCGGTGGGAGGGCCAAGAAATGCCTACGAGCAGTACTTC. As protein: CASSPGAVGGPRNAYEQYF.

Only a few counts were recorded for this clonotype. The rearrangement uses TRBV6-4 and TRBJ2-1; possible D gene TRBD2, 6 bases. The CDR3 loop spans 14 amino acids. V was shortened by 0 bases and J by 7 bases, with 10 bases between the two germline ends. Germline CDR1 MRHNA, CDR2 SNTAGT. CDR3 DNA: TGTGCCAGCAGTGACTCGGGACTTCGAAATGAGCAGTTCTTC. Translated: CASSDSGLRNEQFF.

V gene TRBV10-3 combines with J gene TRBJ2-1; 7 nucleotides agree with TRBD2. Germline CDR1 and CDR2: ENHRY and SYGVKD. After removal of 8 bases from V and 0 bases from J, the junction contained 10 bases not matched to a gene. This CDR3 comprises 16 residues. This CDR3 is CAIGALAETSYNEQFF. DNA for the CDR3: TGTGCCATCGGAGCCCTAGCGGAGACCTCCTACAATGAGCAGTTCTTC.

The gene calls are TRBV5-1 and TRBJ2-3, with 11 bases matching TRBD1. V lost 3 bases to trimming and J lost 1 base; unmatched junction nucleotides: 7. CDR1 SGHRS and CDR2 YFSETQ come from the germline V gene. There are 17 residues in the CDR3. The CDR3 spells CASSSSSGQGGTDTQYF. In nucleotides, the CDR3 is TGCGCCAGCAGCTCCTCCTCGGGACAGGGGGGCACAGATACGCAGTATTTT.

This clonotype occurred a few times. The chain has TRBV30 and TRBJ1-2; 8 positions match TRBD1. Trimming took 3 bases from V and 7 from J; bases not matched to a gene: 4. The CDR3 sequence is 12 residues long. Germline V CDR1 and CDR2: GTSNPN, SVGIG (reference sequence). In DNA, the CDR3 is TGTGCCTGGAGCCGGACAGGGCCTGGCTACACCTTC. Its translation is CAWSRTGPGYTF.

V gene TRBV15 combines with J gene TRBJ2-5, with D perhaps given as TRBD1 or TRBD2 (5 bases each). CDR3 size: 15 residues. Germline V gives CDR1 LNHNV, CDR2 YYDKDF (reference sequence). Deletions cut 0 bases from V and 1 base from J, with 9 bases between. CDR3 in DNA: TGTGCCACCAGCAGAGATGGGGGTCCCCAAGAGACCCAGTACTTC. Translated: CATSRDGGPQETQYF.

There are a few counts of this clonotype. This chain connects TRBV18 to TRBJ2-3, with a weak D call TRBD1 (5 bases). Germline loops: CDR1 KGHSH, CDR2 LQKENI. The CDR3 is made up of 14 amino acids. The V end lost 3 bases, the J end lost 1 base, and 8 bases lay between the germline ends. The CDR3 loop is CASSPSTGTDTQYF. The CDR3 region has the DNA TGTGCCAGCTCACCTTCGACAGGCACAGATACGCAGTATTTT. The full variable domain, with the rest looked up from reference TRBV18 and TRBJ2-3, is NAGVMQNPRHLVRRRGQEARLRCSPMKGHSHVYWYRQLPEEGLKFMVYLQKENIIDESGMPKERFSAEFPKEGPSILRIQQVVRGDSAAYFCASSPSTGTDTQYFGPGTRLTVL.

The gene calls are TRBV20-1 and TRBJ2-7; the match to TRBD2 covers 10 bases. CDR1 is DFQATT, CDR2 SNEGSKA, per germline (reference sequence). The CDR3 consists of 16 residues. J lost 7 bases, V lost 0 bases, and 12 bases had no gene match. CDR3 coding DNA: TGCAGTGCTAGAGATGACAGACTAGCGGGTTTCAATGAGCAGTACTTC. Translated: CSARDDRLAGFNEQYF.

This chain links TRBV2 with TRBJ2-1; 9 bases fit TRBD1. Germline V gene sequence: CDR1 SNHLY, CDR2 FYNNEI. Trimming at V came to 6 bases and at J to 9 bases, leaving 9 bases not matched to a gene. This CDR3 is 14 amino acids long. The CDR3 sequence is CASRSRTGAGEQFF. The CDR3 DNA reads TGTGCCAGCAGGTCTCGGACAGGGGCCGGTGAGCAGTTCTTC.

This clonotype was recorded a few times. In DNA, the CDR3 is TGTGCCAGCAGTTCAGGGGACGCCAACAATGAGCAGTTCTTC. It specifies CASSSGDANNEQFF. The V and J genes are TRBV12-3 or TRBV12-4 and TRBJ2-1; possibly TRBD1 for D (6 bases). Trimming stripped 4 bases from V and 5 bases from J, with 12 bases between. The CDR3 loop spans 14 amino acids.

This clonotype was counted between two and nine times. This chain connects TRBV7-2 to TRBJ1-5; TRBD1 matches 8 bases. The CDR3 length is 15 residues. Trimming took 2 bases from V and 7 from J; bases not matched to a gene: 7. CDR1 is SGHTA, CDR2 FQGNSA, per germline. CDR3 loop: CASSLSDREGQPQHF. Written as DNA, the CDR3 is TGTGCCAGCAGCTTATCGGACAGGGAAGGCCAGCCCCAGCATTTT.

V gene TRBV20-1 combines with J gene TRBJ2-5, with a tentative D call TRBD2 (7 bases). This CDR3 comprises 13 residues. V lost 5 bases to trimming and J lost 4 bases, with 14 bases between them. Germline CDR1 is DFQATT and CDR2 is SNEGSKA (reference sequence). This CDR3 is CSAWEGEGETQYF. The CDR3 DNA is TGCAGTGCTTGGGAGGGGGAGGGAGAGACCCAGTACTTC.

V is TRBV20-1 and J is TRBJ1-2; TRBD1 might be the D (6 bases). The CDR3 length is 12 residues. Looked up from germline, CDR1 is DFQATT and CDR2 is SNEGSKA (reference sequence). The CDR3 protein is CRATDSSYGYTF. The CDR3 DNA follows: TGCAGGGCCACGGACAGTAGCTATGGCTACACCTTC.